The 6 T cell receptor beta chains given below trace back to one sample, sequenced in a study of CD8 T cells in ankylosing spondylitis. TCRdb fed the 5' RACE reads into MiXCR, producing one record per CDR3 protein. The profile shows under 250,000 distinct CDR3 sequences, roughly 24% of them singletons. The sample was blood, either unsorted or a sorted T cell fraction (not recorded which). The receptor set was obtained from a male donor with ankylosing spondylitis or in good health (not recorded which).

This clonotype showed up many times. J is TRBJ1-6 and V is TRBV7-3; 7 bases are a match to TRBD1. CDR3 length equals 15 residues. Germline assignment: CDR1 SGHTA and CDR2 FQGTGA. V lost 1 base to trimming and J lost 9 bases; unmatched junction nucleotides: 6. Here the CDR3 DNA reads TGTGCCAGCAGCTTAAGGAGCACAGGGGTTTCACCCCTCCACTTT. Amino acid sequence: CASSLRSTGVSPLHF.

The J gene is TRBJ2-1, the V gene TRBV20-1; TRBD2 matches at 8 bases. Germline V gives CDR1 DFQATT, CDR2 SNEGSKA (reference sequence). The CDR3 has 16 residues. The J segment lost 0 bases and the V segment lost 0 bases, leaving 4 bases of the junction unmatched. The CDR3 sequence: CSARDPSGSSYNEQFF. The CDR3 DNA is TGCAGTGCTAGAGATCCCAGCGGGAGCTCCTACAATGAGCAGTTCTTC.

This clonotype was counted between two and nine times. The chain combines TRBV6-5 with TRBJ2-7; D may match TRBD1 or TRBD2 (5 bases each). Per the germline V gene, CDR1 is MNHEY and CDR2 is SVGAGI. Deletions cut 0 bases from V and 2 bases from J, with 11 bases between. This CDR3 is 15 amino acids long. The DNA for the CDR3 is TGTGCCAGCAGTTACTCCGGGACGGGGACCTACGAGCAGTACTTC. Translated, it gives CASSYSGTGTYEQYF.

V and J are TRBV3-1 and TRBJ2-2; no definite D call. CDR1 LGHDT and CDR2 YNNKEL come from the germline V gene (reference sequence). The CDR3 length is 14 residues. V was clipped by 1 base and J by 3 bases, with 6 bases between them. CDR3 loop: CASSQARDTGELFF. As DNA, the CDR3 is TGTGCCAGCAGCCAAGCTAGGGACACCGGGGAGCTGTTTTTT.

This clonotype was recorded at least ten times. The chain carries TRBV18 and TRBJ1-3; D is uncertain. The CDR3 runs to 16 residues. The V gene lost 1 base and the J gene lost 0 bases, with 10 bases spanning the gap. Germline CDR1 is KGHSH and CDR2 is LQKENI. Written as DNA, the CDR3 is TGTGCCAGCTCACCACAGGAAGTTCTCTCTGGAAACACCATATATTTT. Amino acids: CASSPQEVLSGNTIYF.

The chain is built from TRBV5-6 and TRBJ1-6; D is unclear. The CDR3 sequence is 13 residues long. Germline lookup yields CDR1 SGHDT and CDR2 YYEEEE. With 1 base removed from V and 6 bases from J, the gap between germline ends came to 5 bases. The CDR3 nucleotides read TGTGCCAGCAGCTTGACAGCTAATTCACCCCTCCACTTT. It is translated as CASSLTANSPLHF.